This T cell receptor (beta chain) came from a study of blood T cell repertoires in COVID-19. Trimming removed 6 bases from V and 4 bases from J, with 9 bases in between. The CDR3 covers 12 residues. Using immunoSEQ multiplex PCR, the repertoire was profiled, and TCRdb retains in-frame clones only, with some absent. The data contain some 130,000 clones, roughly 86% of them singletons. This receptor was identified in a woman between 65 and 79 years old with COVID-19, enrolled during active disease. The source material was peripheral blood. The V and J genes are TRBV12-3 or TRBV12-4 and TRBJ2-5; D is perhaps TRBD1 (6 bases). CDR3 nucleotides: TGTGCCAGCAGGCGACAGGCAGAGACCCAGTACTTC. It translates to CASRRQAETQYF.